A single sample is the source of the 21 T cell receptor beta chains below, sequenced in a study of Graves' ophthalmopathy and Graves' hyperthyroidism. RNA transcripts were the source from which TCR beta CDR3 regions were amplified. Second-round multiplex PCR came after a first-round RT-PCR that employed HTBI primers. TCRdb processed the multiplex PCR reads anew with MiXCR; each CDR3 protein has one entry. The repertoire holds 500,000 to 700,000 distinct CDR3 sequences, 39% seen once, with roughly 4.5% in the top ten. The specimen was peripheral blood or thyroid tissue (not recorded which). Source of these receptors: an adult man with Graves' hyperthyroidism.

The J gene is TRBJ2-7, the V gene TRBV29-1; TRBD2 agrees at 7 bases. CDR3 size: 13 residues. The trim removed 5 bases at V and 2 bases at J, leaving 6 bases unmatched. Germline V lookup: CDR1 SQVTM, CDR2 ANQGSEA. The CDR3 DNA reads as TGCAGCGTTAGGGCTAGCGGTCCCTACGAGCAGTACTTC. This codes for CSVRASGPYEQYF.

This clonotype was counted at least ten times. The chain links TRBV2 to TRBJ1-5; no firm D call. Between the trimmed V and J ends, which lost 11 bases and 1 base, there was a span of 24 bases. The CDR3 is made up of 17 amino acids. CDR1 is SNHLY, CDR2 FYNNEI, per germline. The CDR3 nucleotides read TGTGCCTCAGGAAGTAGACGGGCTCCGATCAGCAATCAGCCCCAGCATTTT. This codes for CASGSRRAPISNQPQHF. The whole variable domain, filled in from reference TRBV2 and TRBJ1-5, reads EPEVTQTPSHQVTQMGQEVILRCVPISNHLYFYWYRQILGQKVEFLVSFYNNEISEKSEIFDDQFSVERPDGSNFTLKIRSTKLEDSAMYFCASGSRRAPISNQPQHFGDGTRLSIL.

This clonotype has a handful of counts. The junction does not match germline at one end; this may be a read error. The chain combines TRBV7-9 with TRBJ2-5; D remains ambiguous. Germline lookup yields CDR1 SEHNR and CDR2 FQNEAQ (reference sequence). The CDR3 covers 14 residues. The CDR3 bases are TGTGCTAGCAGCTTACGTGACGGCGAAGAGACCCAGTACTTC. It encodes CASSLRDGEETQYF.

The chain combines TRBV7-3 with TRBJ2-7, with a possible D match to TRBD2 (6 bases). Germline V gene sequence: CDR1 SGHTA, CDR2 FQGTGA. V lost 4 bases and J lost 6, with 16 bases in between. The CDR3 has 14 residues. The CDR3 DNA reads as TGTGCCAGCAGCTCCGGGGACCCACTAGCCGAGCAGTACTTC. This encodes CASSSGDPLAEQYF. Based on the CDR3 plus reference TRBV7-3 and TRBJ2-7, the full variable domain is GAGVSQTPSNKVTEKGKYVELRCDPISGHTALYWYRQSLGQGPEFLIYFQGTGAADDSGLPNDRFFAVRPEGSVSTLKIQRTERGDSAVYLCASSSGDPLAEQYFGPGTRLTVT.

This clonotype was picked up many times. The chain uses TRBV20-1 and TRBJ2-2; TRBD2 agrees at 10 bases. The CDR3 is made up of 14 amino acids. Germline CDR1 reads DFQATT; CDR2 reads SNEGSKA (reference sequence). With V trimmed by 6 bases and J by 7 bases, 8 bases remained unmatched. CDR3 amino acids: CSAVAGGTGGELFF. The CDR3, as DNA: TGCAGTGCGGTAGCGGGGGGAACGGGCGGGGAGCTGTTTTTT.

This rearrangement joins TRBV24-1 to TRBJ1-3, with 9 bases that match TRBD1. CDR1 is KGHDR, CDR2 SFDVKD, per germline. Unmatched junction bases numbered 10, after V lost 1 base and J lost 1 base. The length of the CDR3 is 19 residues. Here the CDR3 DNA reads TGTGCCACCAGTGATTTTCCCGGGACAGGGACGATATCTGGAAACACCATATATTTT. Protein product: CATSDFPGTGTISGNTIYF.

This clonotype has ten or more counts. The chain employs TRBV5-1 and TRBJ2-7, with 10 bases matching TRBD2. Germline V CDR1 and CDR2: SGHRS, YFSETQ. Unmatched junction bases numbered 23, after V lost 4 bases and J lost 4 bases. The CDR3 is 20 residues long. CDR3 sequence reads: CASSVGRPGLAEKPPYEQYF. The CDR3 nucleotides read TGCGCCAGCAGCGTAGGCCGACCTGGACTAGCGGAGAAACCACCTTACGAGCAGTACTTC. The variable domain in full, with the rest retrieved from reference TRBV5-1 and TRBJ2-7, is KAGVTQTPRYLIKTRGQQVTLSCSPISGHRSVSWYQQTPGQGLQFLFEYFSETQRNKGNFPGRFSGRQFSNSRSEMNVSTLELGDSALYLCASSVGRPGLAEKPPYEQYFGPGTRLTVT.

This clonotype was recorded many times. The chain links TRBV12-3 or TRBV12-4 to TRBJ1-2; 9 bases agree with TRBD1. The CDR3 totals 14 residues. Germline trimming cut 3 bases from V and 8 bases from J; bases unmatched to any gene: 7. The CDR3 here is CASSFGTGTLGYTF. Here the CDR3 DNA reads TGTGCCAGCAGTTTTGGGACAGGGACTTTGGGCTACACCTTC.

The J gene is TRBJ2-5, the V gene TRBV7-6; 7 bases are a match to TRBD2. This CDR3 has 15 amino acids. Germline loops: CDR1 SGHVS, CDR2 FNYEAQ. V was clipped by 5 bases and J by 5 bases; unmatched bases: 11. The CDR3 here is CASSEPAGWMETQYF. The CDR3 DNA reads TGTGCCAGCAGCGAGCCAGCGGGGTGGATGGAGACCCAGTACTTC.

The sample holds many counts of this clonotype. This chain links TRBV20-1 with TRBJ1-1, with D possibly being TRBD1 (5 bases). CDR1 and CDR2 from the germline V gene are DFQATT and SNEGSKA (reference sequence). CDR3 size: 13 residues. V gave up 4 bases and J gave up 6 bases, with 15 bases separating them. DNA for the CDR3: TGCAGTGCTACGACGGGAGGGGTGGCTGAAGCTTTCTTT. Translating it yields CSATTGGVAEAFF.

The CDR3 protein is CASSRLLPAATQYF. For the CDR3, the DNA is TGTGCCAGCAGCCGCCTCCTACCCGCCGCGACCCAGTACTTC. The chain employs TRBV7-7 and TRBJ2-5; D not resolved. The V gene lost 5 bases and the J gene lost 7 bases, with 17 bases spanning the gap. Germline CDR1 is SSHAT and CDR2 is FNYEAQ (reference sequence). CDR3 size: 14 residues.

The J gene is TRBJ2-5, the V gene TRBV10-3; D remains unclear. The CDR3 is 13 residues long. Per the germline V gene, CDR1 is ENHRY and CDR2 is SYGVKD. V was clipped by 10 bases and J by 5 bases, with 17 bases between them. The CDR3 loop is CASRRLTHETQYF. The CDR3 DNA is TGTGCCAGCAGGAGACTTACGCACGAGACCCAGTACTTC.

CDR3 region: CSVVGGQINTEAFF. CDR3 in DNA: TGCAGCGTTGTTGGGGGGCAGATCAACACTGAAGCTTTCTTT. The V and J genes are TRBV29-1 and TRBJ1-1; weak D call: TRBD1 (6 bases). The CDR3 runs to 14 residues. V dropped 4 bases and J dropped 2 bases, with 14 bases sitting between them. In germline, CDR1 is SQVTM, CDR2 ANQGSEA.

The V and J genes are TRBV19 and TRBJ2-7, with D perhaps TRBD1 (6 bases). The CDR3 spans 15 residues. Trimming shortened V by 4 bases and J by 0 bases, and 13 bases separated the two germline ends. The germline V gene encodes CDR1 LNHDA and CDR2 SQIVND (reference sequence). The CDR3 spells CASSSPGQSSYEQYF. For the CDR3, the DNA is TGTGCCAGTAGTAGTCCGGGACAAAGCTCCTACGAGCAGTACTTC.

The chain is built from TRBV6-5 and TRBJ1-4, with 9 bases fitting TRBD1. The V segment lost 5 bases and the J segment 6 bases; nucleotides outside the gene matches: 4. This CDR3 region has 14 residues. Germline assignment: CDR1 MNHEY and CDR2 SVGAGI. This CDR3 reads CASSPRDRDEKLFF. The CDR3 bases are TGTGCCAGCAGTCCAAGGGACAGGGATGAAAAACTGTTTTTT.

This clonotype was detected many times. The CDR3: CATSDEVNQPQHF. In DNA, the CDR3 is TGTGCCACCAGTGACGAGGTTAATCAGCCCCAGCATTTT. The rearrangement uses TRBV24-1 and TRBJ1-5; D is uncertain. Germline V gives CDR1 KGHDR, CDR2 SFDVKD. V was clipped by 4 bases and J by 4 bases, with 7 bases between them. The CDR3 length is 13 residues.

This clonotype was detected a few times. The CDR3: CASSSQRDQPQHF. The CDR3 DNA reads as TGTGCCAGTAGTAGCCAGAGGGATCAGCCCCAGCATTTT. The chain uses TRBV19 and TRBJ1-5; D ambiguous. The germline CDR1 and CDR2 sequences are LNHDA and SQIVND (reference sequence). The CDR3 sequence is 13 residues long. Trimming took 4 bases from V and 5 from J, leaving 9 bases between them.

Details on this clonotype: Since a much larger clone is just one base distant, this may be a read error. This rearrangement joins TRBV20-1 to TRBJ1-1; 9 bases fit TRBD1. V lost 7 bases, J lost 0 bases, and 9 bases stayed unmatched. The CDR3 runs 15 residues. The germline CDR1 and CDR2 sequences are DFQATT and SNEGSKA (reference sequence). CDR3 protein: CSVDRDRAVNTEAFF. Written as DNA, the CDR3 is TGCAGTGTTGACCGGGACAGGGCGGTGAACACTGAAGCTTTCTTT.

This clonotype was counted between two and nine times. V gene TRBV19 combines with J gene TRBJ2-3; TRBD1 matches at 8 bases. V trimming: 5 bases; J trimming: 2 bases; junction bases outside the gene matches: 9. The CDR3 spans 16 residues. The germline CDR1 and CDR2 sequences are LNHDA and SQIVND (reference sequence). CDR3 DNA sequence: TGTGCCAGTAGTTTATCCGGGACAGGACTCACAGATACGCAGTATTTT. Translating gives CASSLSGTGLTDTQYF.

This clonotype was detected only a few times. The V and J genes are TRBV19 and TRBJ1-5; 8 bases align to TRBD1. V lost 3 bases and J lost 3; bases outside the gene matches: 4. The germline V gene encodes CDR1 LNHDA and CDR2 SQIVND (reference sequence). The CDR3 spans 15 residues. The CDR3 DNA reads as TGTGCCAGTAGTATCTCGGACAGGGCCAATCAGCCCCAGCATTTT. This gives the protein CASSISDRANQPQHF.

V is TRBV25-1 and J is TRBJ2-5, with D possibly matching TRBD2 (6 bases). The CDR3 runs 16 residues. Trimming cost V 4 bases and J 4 bases, with 19 bases left between them. The germline V gene encodes CDR1 MGHDK and CDR2 SYGVNS. CDR3 coding DNA: TGTGCCAGCAGTGCTAAATCGGATCCTAGCGCAGAGACCCAGTACTTC. This sequence encodes CASSAKSDPSAETQYF.